The 32 T cell receptor beta chains in this list originate from one sample, sequenced in a study of shared clonotypes between healthy human individuals. TCRdb's table, derived via immunoSEQ multiplex PCR, lists solely in-frame clones and lacks some. The sample includes just over 2,000,000 clones, over 85% of them seen just once. Specimen: naive CD4+ T cells sorted from blood. Subset noted: CD45RA+ positively selected. The receptors shown here come from a man between 18 and 35 years old in good health.

In this sample, this clone turned up once. The CDR3 is CASSPNVARALHF. The CDR3 DNA sequence: TGTGCCAGCAGTCCGAATGTTGCGCGGGCCCTCCACTTT. The chain recombines TRBV27 with TRBJ1-6; D uncertain. Per germline, CDR1 MNHEY and CDR2 SMNVEV (reference sequence). The CDR3 extends over 13 amino acids. The germline V and J ends were trimmed by 5 bases and 14 bases, with 16 bases remaining between them.

The chain is built from TRBV27 and TRBJ2-7, with TRBD1 as a possible D gene (5 bases). Germline assignment: CDR1 MNHEY and CDR2 SMNVEV (reference sequence). The V gene lost 6 bases and the J gene lost 1 base, with 13 bases spanning the gap. There are 14 residues in the CDR3. The CDR3 here is CASRGKGYSYEQYF. The DNA of the CDR3 is TGTGCCAGCAGGGGGAAGGGGTATTCCTACGAGCAGTACTTC.

The gene calls are TRBV10-2 and TRBJ1-5; tentatively, D is TRBD1 (5 bases). Trimming took off 3 bases at V and 7 bases at J, with 13 bases between the two ends. Germline V gives CDR1 WSHSY, CDR2 SAAADI. This CDR3 spans 14 amino acids. The CDR3 sequence is CASSERDHRQPQHF. CDR3 bases: TGCGCCAGCAGTGAAAGGGACCATCGCCAGCCCCAGCATTTT.

V usage is TRBV28 and J usage is TRBJ1-1, with D unresolved. Germline CDR1 and CDR2: MDHEN and SYDVKM. Trimming stripped 3 bases from V and 6 bases from J, with 17 bases between. This CDR3 region has 15 residues. The CDR3 bases are TGTGCCAGCAGTTTCGGGGTCATTTCTTCACCTGAAGCTTTCTTT. Translating it yields CASSFGVISSPEAFF. Complete variable domain (other parts from reference TRBV28 and TRBJ1-1): DVKVTQSSRYLVKRTGEKVFLECVQDMDHENMFWYRQDPGLGLRLIYFSYDVKMKEKGDIPEGYSVSREKKERFSLILESASTNQTSMYLCASSFGVISSPEAFFGQGTRLTVV.

Concerning this clone itself: Distinct nucleotide sequences in the sample also encode this CDR3. The rearrangement links TRBV18 to TRBJ2-1; 10 positions match TRBD2. Germline lookup yields CDR1 KGHSH and CDR2 LQKENI. J gave up 4 bases and V 3 bases, and 3 bases lay outside the gene matches. This CDR3 has 15 amino acids. CDR3 loop: CASSPGLASYNEQFF. For the CDR3, the DNA is TGTGCCAGCTCACCGGGACTAGCGAGTTACAATGAGCAGTTCTTC.

In its sample, this clone was seen a few times. The chain employs TRBV28 and TRBJ1-4; 9 bases align to TRBD1. The CDR3 covers 15 residues. J lost 5 bases, V lost 8 bases, and 9 bases had no gene match. Germline assignment: CDR1 MDHEN and CDR2 SYDVKM. The CDR3 DNA follows: TGTGCCAGCCTGATGACAGGGGGTTGGAATGAAAAACTGTTTTTT. Protein product: CASLMTGGWNEKLFF.

This chain uses TRBV27 with TRBJ1-6, with 10 bases identical to TRBD1. Germline-derived CDR1 and CDR2 are MNHEY and SMNVEV (reference sequence). Trimming took 6 bases from V and 10 from J; bases not matched to a gene: 9. The CDR3 extends over 15 amino acids. The CDR3 loop is CASRGQGTVWSPLHF. CDR3 DNA: TGTGCCAGCAGGGGACAGGGGACGGTTTGGTCACCCCTCCACTTT.

A remark on this clone: The same CDR3 arises from other DNA sequences in this sample as well. The CDR3 coding sequence is TGTGCCAGCTCACCACCGGGGCTCCAAGAGACCCAGTACTTC. Translation: CASSPPGLQETQYF. The chain recombines TRBV18 with TRBJ2-5; possible D gene TRBD1, 5 bases. The V gene lost 0 bases and the J gene lost 1 base, with 6 bases spanning the gap. CDR3 length: 14 amino acids. Germline-derived CDR1 and CDR2 are KGHSH and LQKENI.

The chain carries TRBV18 and TRBJ2-3, with 9 bases fitting TRBD1. Germline V gene data show CDR1 as KGHSH and CDR2 as LQKENI. Trimming removed 5 bases from V and 4 bases from J; junction bases left unmatched: 10. The CDR3 covers 16 residues. The CDR3 nucleotides read TGTGCCAGCTCAATCGACCGGGACAGGGCCCCAGATACGCAGTATTTT. Its translation: CASSIDRDRAPDTQYF.

V is TRBV10-1 and J is TRBJ2-1, with 11 bases aligning to TRBD2. Germline V lookup: CDR1 WNHNN, CDR2 SYGVQD (reference sequence). The length of the CDR3 is 16 residues. The trim removed 4 bases at V and 9 bases at J, leaving 11 bases unmatched. The CDR3 protein is CASSVLPTSGSVEQFF. The CDR3 DNA follows: TGCGCCAGCAGTGTTCTCCCTACTAGCGGGAGCGTTGAGCAGTTCTTC.

The V gene is TRBV27, the J gene TRBJ1-1; maybe TRBD1 (5 bases). The CDR3 has 15 residues. Germline lookup yields CDR1 MNHEY and CDR2 SMNVEV (reference sequence). Deletions cut 3 bases from V and 4 bases from J, with 15 bases between. The CDR3 nucleotides are TGTGCCAGCAGTTTGTCCACGAGGGGAACCACTGAAGCTTTCTTT. Its translation: CASSLSTRGTTEAFF.

A word on this clone: Distinct nucleotide sequences in the sample also encode this CDR3. V usage is TRBV27 and J usage is TRBJ1-5; 7 bases agree with TRBD1. J was trimmed by 7 bases and V by 5 bases; bases with no gene match: 5. The CDR3 sequence is 13 residues long. Germline CDR1 MNHEY, CDR2 SMNVEV (reference sequence). The CDR3 nucleotides are TGTGCCAGCAGTCCGACAGGGAACCAGCCCCAGCATTTT. Encoded protein: CASSPTGNQPQHF.

The rearrangement links TRBV10-3 to TRBJ2-3; the D is unclear. The V end lost 3 bases, the J end lost 0 bases, and 4 bases lay between the germline ends. Germline V gene data show CDR1 as ENHRY and CDR2 as SYGVKD. This CDR3 contains 13 residues. The CDR3 nucleotides read TGTGCCATCAGTGAAGACAGCACAGATACGCAGTATTTT. It encodes CAISEDSTDTQYF.

V is TRBV18 and J is TRBJ1-5; a weak D match, TRBD1 (6 bases). The CDR3 is 15 amino acids. Germline CDR1 KGHSH, CDR2 LQKENI. The ends were cut back, 5 bases at V and 0 bases at J, with 11 bases in the middle. The CDR3 is CASSIGQNSNQPQHF. CDR3 nucleotides: TGTGCCAGCTCAATCGGACAGAATAGCAATCAGCCCCAGCATTTT. Full variable domain (outside the CDR3, taken from reference TRBV18 and TRBJ1-5): NAGVMQNPRHLVRRRGQEARLRCSPMKGHSHVYWYRQLPEEGLKFMVYLQKENIIDESGMPKERFSAEFPKEGPSILRIQQVVRGDSAAYFCASSIGQNSNQPQHFGDGTRLSIL.

V is TRBV5-1 and J is TRBJ2-1, with D perhaps TRBD1 (6 bases). There are 14 residues in the CDR3. V shed 4 bases and J shed 7 bases, with 15 bases lying between them. Germline loops: CDR1 SGHRS, CDR2 YFSETQ. The CDR3: CASSLGGSENEQFF. CDR3 sequence (DNA): TGCGCCAGCAGCCTAGGGGGATCGGAGAATGAGCAGTTCTTC.

The chain combines TRBV29-1 with TRBJ1-5, with D perhaps matching TRBD1 (6 bases). Germline-derived CDR1 and CDR2 are SQVTM and ANQGSEA. CDR3 length equals 13 residues. V lost 6 bases and J 4 bases, leaving 13 bases between the germline ends. The CDR3 loop is CSVCSGVNQPQHF. CDR3 DNA sequence: TGCAGCGTGTGTTCAGGGGTTAATCAGCCCCAGCATTTT.

J is TRBJ2-7 and V is TRBV28, with 11 bases aligning to TRBD1. Germline V gene sequence: CDR1 MDHEN, CDR2 SYDVKM. The length of the CDR3 is 16 residues. The trim removed 6 bases at V and 7 bases at J, leaving 14 bases unmatched. Here the CDR3 reads CASSPPLGQGGKEQYF. CDR3 bases: TGTGCCAGCAGCCCGCCTTTGGGACAGGGGGGTAAAGAGCAGTACTTC.

The chain uses TRBV6-5 and TRBJ2-3, with 7 bases lining up with TRBD2. This CDR3 comprises 13 residues. V shed 6 bases and J 2 bases; nucleotides not matched to a gene: 2. From germline, CDR1 is MNHEY and CDR2 SVGAGI. CDR3 amino acids: CASRWDYTDTQYF. CDR3 nucleotides: TGTGCCAGCAGATGGGACTACACAGATACGCAGTATTTT.

V gene TRBV2 combines with J gene TRBJ2-2, with D maybe TRBD1 (5 bases). V was clipped by 2 bases and J by 3 bases, with 7 bases between them. The V gene's germline CDR1 is SNHLY and CDR2 FYNNEI. This CDR3 has 14 amino acids. In nucleotides, the CDR3 is TGTGCCAGCAGTGAAAAGGGGCACACCGGGGAGCTGTTTTTT. Translating gives CASSEKGHTGELFF.

The genes are TRBV6-1 and TRBJ1-2, with D possibly TRBD1 on 5 matching bases. The CDR3 is 14 residues long. Trimming took off 4 bases at V and 4 bases at J, with 13 bases between the two ends. Germline V CDR1 and CDR2: MNHNS, SASEGT. The DNA for the CDR3 is TGTGCCAGCAGTGCAAACGGGGCCTTCTATGGCTACACCTTC. It yields the protein CASSANGAFYGYTF.

As concerns this clone: Other DNA sequences from this sample encode an identical CDR3 as well. The rearrangement uses TRBV5-1 and TRBJ2-3; D uncertain. V was clipped by 2 bases and J by 2 bases, with 12 bases between them. Per the germline V gene, CDR1 is SGHRS and CDR2 is YFSETQ. This CDR3 spans 15 amino acids. In DNA form, the CDR3 reads TGCGCCAGCAGCTTAGATGGGCTACTCACAGATACGCAGTATTTT. It specifies CASSLDGLLTDTQYF.

This rearrangement joins TRBV5-1 to TRBJ1-2, with 9 bases identical to TRBD1. CDR1 is SGHRS and CDR2 is YFSETQ in the germline V gene. The J segment lost 8 bases and the V segment lost 1 base, leaving 9 bases of the junction unmatched. CDR3 length equals 15 residues. CDR3 amino acids: CASSLTGQGEGGYTF. As DNA, the CDR3 is TGCGCCAGCAGCTTGACGGGACAGGGTGAGGGAGGCTACACCTTC.

As regards this clone: Other DNA sequences in this specimen translate into the identical CDR3. V gene TRBV5-1 combines with J gene TRBJ2-7; no reliable D call. This CDR3 is 14 amino acids long. Trimming removed 0 bases from V and 2 bases from J, with 9 bases in between. Germline V gives CDR1 SGHRS, CDR2 YFSETQ. The CDR3 sequence: CASSLVGDPYEQYF. CDR3 sequence (DNA): TGCGCCAGCAGCTTGGTGGGCGACCCCTACGAGCAGTACTTC.

Remarks on this clone: Distinct nucleotide sequences in the sample also encode this CDR3. This sequence joins TRBV18 and TRBJ2-2; the D gene is possibly TRBD1 (5 bases). The CDR3 spans 16 residues. V was cut by 0 bases and J by 0 bases, with 8 bases left in between. The germline CDR1 and CDR2 sequences are KGHSH and LQKENI. The CDR3 DNA sequence: TGTGCCAGCTCACCACCCCAGGGCCCGAACACCGGGGAGCTGTTTTTT. Its protein is CASSPPQGPNTGELFF. Full variable domain (rest looked up from reference TRBV18 and TRBJ2-2): NAGVMQNPRHLVRRRGQEARLRCSPMKGHSHVYWYRQLPEEGLKFMVYLQKENIIDESGMPKERFSAEFPKEGPSILRIQQVVRGDSAAYFCASSPPQGPNTGELFFGEGSRLTVL.

This chain connects TRBV19 to TRBJ1-4; maybe TRBD1 (5 bases). CDR3 size: 15 residues. V lost 5 bases to trimming and J lost 4 bases, with 14 bases between them. Per the germline V gene, CDR1 is LNHDA and CDR2 is SQIVND (reference sequence). The DNA for the CDR3 is TGTGCCAGTAGTCCACAAGACAGACGTAATGAAAAACTGTTTTTT. Translated, it gives CASSPQDRRNEKLFF.

This rearrangement joins TRBV25-1 to TRBJ1-2; 9 nucleotides match TRBD1. V dropped 7 bases and J dropped 2; count of bases not matched to a gene: 8. The CDR3 consists of 15 residues. CDR1 is MGHDK, CDR2 SYGVNS, per germline. CDR3 DNA: TGTGCCAGCACCCCCGGACAGGGGCTCAACTATGGCTACACCTTC. It is translated as CASTPGQGLNYGYTF.

The chain uses TRBV29-1 and TRBJ1-2; 7 nucleotides line up with TRBD1. Germline V CDR1 and CDR2: SQVTM, ANQGSEA. V shed 2 bases and J 7 bases; nucleotides not matched to a gene: 4. The CDR3 loop spans 12 amino acids. CDR3 sequence: CSVERQGGGYTF. The CDR3, as DNA: TGCAGCGTTGAAAGACAGGGTGGTGGCTACACCTTC.

With regard to this clone: This sample also contains other DNA sequences that code for the same CDR3. The chain links TRBV5-1 to TRBJ1-3; D is possibly TRBD1 (6 bases). V lost 4 bases and J lost 0, with 8 bases in between. The CDR3 has 14 residues. Per the germline V gene, CDR1 is SGHRS and CDR2 is YFSETQ. The CDR3 region is CASSQGGSGNTIYF. The CDR3 nucleotides read TGCGCCAGCAGCCAAGGGGGCTCTGGAAACACCATATATTTT.

Comments on this clone: Other nucleotide sequences from this sample produce the same CDR3. The chain couples TRBV7-9 to TRBJ1-1, with D possibly being TRBD1 (6 bases). The CDR3 covers 14 residues. Germline CDR1 SEHNR, CDR2 FQNEAQ (reference sequence). With 2 bases removed from V and 1 base from J, the gap between germline ends came to 8 bases. The CDR3 protein is CASSLLQGNTEAFF. The CDR3 DNA reads as TGTGCCAGCAGCTTATTACAGGGGAACACTGAAGCTTTCTTT.

CDR3 DNA: TGCGCCAGCAGCTTGGCCGGGACAGGCTGGAATGAGCAGTTCTTC. Amino acid sequence: CASSLAGTGWNEQFF. V is TRBV5-1 and J is TRBJ2-1; TRBD1 aligns across 8 bases. The CDR3 covers 15 residues. J was trimmed by 7 bases and V by 0 bases; bases with no gene match: 6. Germline values: CDR1 SGHRS, CDR2 YFSETQ.

The genes are TRBV7-2 and TRBJ2-2; 8 nucleotides align to TRBD2. With 4 bases clipped from V and 4 bases from J, the junction kept 8 bases outside the gene matches. CDR1 SGHTA and CDR2 FQGNSA come from the germline V gene. This CDR3 comprises 16 residues. CDR3 amino acids: CASSWSGTSGTGELFF. The CDR3 DNA is TGTGCCAGCAGCTGGTCCGGGACTAGTGGCACCGGGGAGCTGTTTTTT.

This chain joins TRBV6-5 and TRBJ2-2; 7 positions agree with TRBD2. Unmatched junction bases numbered 6, after V lost 7 bases and J lost 4 bases. This CDR3 has 14 amino acids. Germline V gene data show CDR1 as MNHEY and CDR2 as SVGAGI. The CDR3, as DNA: TGTGCCAGCACTAGGGACTATCGCACCGGGGAGCTGTTTTTT. This translates into CASTRDYRTGELFF.